Described below is a single T cell receptor beta chain sequence and its context. Generated by immunoSEQ multiplex PCR, the TCRdb table keeps only in-frame clones and is missing some. The sample has about 100,000 clones, 85% to 95% seen once. The sample belongs to a study of T cell changes during pregnancy in multiple sclerosis. The V end was cut by 10 bases, the J end by 0 bases, with 12 bases between. Germline CDR1 and CDR2: MDHEN and SYDVKM. This CDR3 spans 13 amino acids. The source material was peripheral blood, sampled in the first trimester of pregnancy. The chain joins TRBV28 to TRBJ1-1; D is uncertain. This TCR came from a female donor with multiple sclerosis, enrolled in a pregnancy study. CDR3 nucleotide sequence: TGTGCCACCACCGGAGTCATGAACACTGAAGCTTTCTTT. This translates into CATTGVMNTEAFF.